The rows below give T cell receptor beta chains drawn from one sample of a study of patients and donors after allogeneic stem cell transplantation. One entry per CDR3 protein results from TCRdb running MiXCR on the RT-PCR reads. The repertoire consists of about 960,000 distinct CDR3 sequences, with about 20% occurring once and the leading ten covering roughly 6%. The sample was blood, either unsorted or a sorted T cell fraction (not recorded which). The receptors stem from a human donor who was either an allogeneic HSCT recipient or a stem cell or donor lymphocyte infusion donor (not recorded which). It is not recorded whose cells these are; they may come from a transplant donor. CDR3s include the opening cysteine and the closing phenylalanine or tryptophan. The D gene is left open where the match is weak. Some rows mark clone size as missing; the rest say once, few, many or name a class of expanded clone.

J gene: TRBJ1-1; CDR3 length: 12; clone size: few; D gene: NA; V gene: TRBV7-9; CDR3 protein: CASSRPNTEAFF; CDR3 DNA: TGTGCCAGCAGCCGGCCGAACACTGAAGCTTTCTTT
J gene: TRBJ1-2; CDR3 length: 15; clone size: NA; D gene: NA; V gene: TRBV6-1; CDR3 protein: CASRRPGQRNYGYTF; CDR3 DNA: TGTGCCAGCAGAAGGCCGGGACAACGAAACTATGGCTACACCTTC
J gene: TRBJ2-2; CDR3 length: 16; clone size: NA; D gene: NA; V gene: TRBV29-1; CDR3 protein: CSVLRGGRFNTGELFF; CDR3 DNA: TGCAGCGTTCTGAGGGGCGGGCGTTTCAACACCGGGGAGCTGTTTTTT
J gene: TRBJ2-6; CDR3 length: 16; clone size: NA; D gene: NA; V gene: TRBV5-1; CDR3 protein: CASSLVAPSGANVLTF; CDR3 DNA: TGCGCCAGCAGCTTGGTAGCCCCCTCTGGGGCCAACGTCCTGACTTTC
J gene: TRBJ1-6; CDR3 length: 14; clone size: NA; D gene: NA; V gene: TRBV27; CDR3 protein: CASTRDGGNSPLHF; CDR3 DNA: TGTGCCAGCACCCGGGACGGAGGCAATTCACCCCTCCACTTT
J gene: TRBJ2-7; CDR3 length: 14; clone size: NA; D gene: NA; V gene: TRBV18; CDR3 protein: CASSELQVSYEQYF; CDR3 DNA: TGTGCCAGCTCTGAACTACAGGTTTCCTACGAGCAGTACTTC
J gene: TRBJ1-4; CDR3 length: 15; clone size: NA; D gene: NA; V gene: TRBV4-3; CDR3 protein: CASSQDRKFNEKLFF; CDR3 DNA: TGCGCCAGCAGCCAAGATAGGAAATTTAATGAAAAACTGTTTTTT
J gene: TRBJ2-6; CDR3 length: 17; clone size: few; D gene: NA; V gene: TRBV7-2; CDR3 protein: CASSLGTVFSGANVLTF; CDR3 DNA: TGTGCCAGCAGCTTAGGGACAGTCTTCTCTGGGGCCAACGTCCTGACTTTC
J gene: TRBJ1-1; CDR3 length: 16; clone size: few; D gene: NA; V gene: TRBV20-1; CDR3 protein: CSARTDRGPKNTEAFF; CDR3 DNA: TGCAGTGCTAGGACCGACCGGGGACCTAAGAACACTGAAGCTTTCTTT
J gene: TRBJ1-1; CDR3 length: 16; clone size: NA; D gene: TRBD1; V gene: TRBV25-1; CDR3 protein: CASSENQGAGRTEAFF; CDR3 DNA: TGTGCCAGCAGTGAAAACCAGGGGGCAGGTAGGACTGAAGCTTTCTTT
J gene: TRBJ1-5; CDR3 length: 15; clone size: few; D gene: NA; V gene: TRBV3-1; CDR3 protein: CASSQDLGFGQPQHF; CDR3 DNA: TGTGCCAGCAGCCAAGATTTGGGGTTCGGGCAGCCCCAGCATTTT
J gene: TRBJ2-1; CDR3 length: 15; clone size: NA; D gene: NA; V gene: TRBV4-2; CDR3 protein: CASSPATGSYNEQFF; CDR3 DNA: TGTGCCAGCAGCCCGGCTACGGGATCCTACAATGAGCAGTTCTTC
J gene: TRBJ1-2; CDR3 length: 14; clone size: few; D gene: TRBD1; V gene: TRBV27; CDR3 protein: CASRDRGPNYGYTF; CDR3 DNA: TGTGCCAGCAGGGACAGGGGACCTAACTATGGCTACACCTTC
J gene: TRBJ2-3; CDR3 length: 15; clone size: few; D gene: NA; V gene: TRBV27; CDR3 protein: CASSYQGRGTDTQYF; CDR3 DNA: TGTGCCAGCAGTTACCAGGGCCGAGGCACAGATACGCAGTATTTT
J gene: TRBJ1-1; CDR3 length: 13; clone size: few; D gene: NA; V gene: TRBV3-1; CDR3 protein: CASSQPQGRVAFF; CDR3 DNA: TGTGCCAGCAGCCAGCCTCAAGGGAGGGTGGCTTTCTTT
J gene: TRBJ2-5; CDR3 length: 14; clone size: NA; D gene: NA; V gene: TRBV5-1; CDR3 protein: CASSLEGGRKTQYF; CDR3 DNA: TGCGCCAGCAGCTTGGAGGGGGGGCGAAAGACCCAGTACTTC
J gene: TRBJ1-3; CDR3 length: 17; clone size: NA; D gene: TRBD1; V gene: TRBV4-3; CDR3 protein: CASSQDWAGGRGNTIYF; CDR3 DNA: TGCGCCAGCAGCCAAGATTGGGCAGGGGGCCGTGGAAACACCATATATTTT
J gene: TRBJ2-3; CDR3 length: 12; clone size: few; D gene: TRBD2; V gene: TRBV20-1; CDR3 protein: CSAEGGSDTQYF; CDR3 DNA: TGCAGTGCTGAGGGAGGGTCAGATACGCAGTATTTT
J gene: TRBJ1-2; CDR3 length: 12; clone size: few; D gene: NA; V gene: TRBV12-3/TRBV12-4; CDR3 protein: CASNLDGNGYTF; CDR3 DNA: TGTGCCAGCAACCTCGACGGGAATGGCTACACCTTC
J gene: TRBJ2-7; CDR3 length: 14; clone size: few; D gene: NA; V gene: TRBV9; CDR3 protein: CASSPYEAAYEQYF; CDR3 DNA: TGTGCCAGCAGCCCCTACGAGGCCGCCTACGAGCAGTACTTC
J gene: TRBJ1-6; CDR3 length: 15; clone size: NA; D gene: NA; V gene: TRBV4-1; CDR3 protein: CASSQESGNNSPLHF; CDR3 DNA: TGCGCCAGCAGCCAAGAATCAGGGAATAATTCACCCCTCCACTTT
J gene: TRBJ2-2; CDR3 length: 14; clone size: NA; D gene: NA; V gene: TRBV18; CDR3 protein: CASSRKENTGELFF; CDR3 DNA: TGTGCCAGCTCAAGGAAAGAGAACACCGGGGAGCTGTTTTTT
J gene: TRBJ2-3; CDR3 length: 16; clone size: NA; D gene: TRBD2; V gene: TRBV7-9; CDR3 protein: CASSSTGTSLSDTQYF; CDR3 DNA: TGTGCCAGCAGCTCCACCGGGACTAGCTTGTCAGATACGCAGTATTTT
J gene: TRBJ1-1; CDR3 length: 12; clone size: few; D gene: NA; V gene: TRBV4-1; CDR3 protein: CASSQNRDEAFF; CDR3 DNA: TGCGCCAGCAGCCAGAATAGGGATGAAGCTTTCTTT
J gene: TRBJ1-1; CDR3 length: 12; clone size: many; D gene: NA; V gene: TRBV29-1; CDR3 protein: CSVDRLNTEAFF; CDR3 DNA: TGCAGCGTTGATCGGTTAAACACTGAAGCTTTCTTT
J gene: TRBJ1-4; CDR3 length: 16; clone size: few; D gene: TRBD1; V gene: TRBV27; CDR3 protein: CASSRQGRWSNEKLFF; CDR3 DNA: TGTGCCAGCAGTAGACAGGGTCGTTGGTCTAATGAAAAACTGTTTTTT
J gene: TRBJ2-3; CDR3 length: 18; clone size: many; D gene: TRBD2; V gene: TRBV4-2; CDR3 protein: CASSQDWVTSGGGDTQYF; CDR3 DNA: TGTGCCAGCAGCCAGGATTGGGTCACTAGCGGGGGGGGAGATACGCAGTATTTT
J gene: TRBJ1-1; CDR3 length: 16; clone size: few; D gene: TRBD1; V gene: TRBV28; CDR3 protein: CASSSPGQGANTEAFF; CDR3 DNA: TGTGCCAGCAGTTCCCCGGGACAGGGGGCGAACACTGAAGCTTTCTTT
J gene: TRBJ2-2; CDR3 length: 17; clone size: few; D gene: TRBD2; V gene: TRBV6-2/TRBV6-3; CDR3 protein: CASSYGGLAGETGELFF; CDR3 DNA: TGTGCCAGCAGTTACGGGGGACTAGCGGGAGAAACCGGGGAGCTGTTTTTT
J gene: TRBJ1-1; CDR3 length: 17; clone size: NA; D gene: NA; V gene: TRBV7-3; CDR3 protein: CASSQGAGGYMNTEAFF; CDR3 DNA: TGTGCCAGCAGCCAGGGTGCCGGGGGGTACATGAACACTGAAGCTTTCTTT
J gene: TRBJ2-7; CDR3 length: 15; clone size: few; D gene: NA; V gene: TRBV5-6; CDR3 protein: CASSLPQASSYEQYF; CDR3 DNA: TGTGCCAGCAGCTTGCCCCAGGCGAGCTCCTACGAGCAGTACTTC